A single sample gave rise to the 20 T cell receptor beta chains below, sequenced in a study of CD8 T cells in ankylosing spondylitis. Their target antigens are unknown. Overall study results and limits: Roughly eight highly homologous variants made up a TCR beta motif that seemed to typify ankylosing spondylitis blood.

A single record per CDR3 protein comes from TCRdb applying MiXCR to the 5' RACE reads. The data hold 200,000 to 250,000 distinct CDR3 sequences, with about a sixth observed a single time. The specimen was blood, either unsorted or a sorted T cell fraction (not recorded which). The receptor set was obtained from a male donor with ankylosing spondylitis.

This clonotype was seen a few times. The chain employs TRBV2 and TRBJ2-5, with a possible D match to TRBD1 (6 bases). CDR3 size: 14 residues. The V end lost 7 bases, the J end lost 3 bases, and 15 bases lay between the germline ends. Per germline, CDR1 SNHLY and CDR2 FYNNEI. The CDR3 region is CASTPLQGEETQYF. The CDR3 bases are TGTGCCAGCACGCCGCTACAGGGCGAAGAGACCCAGTACTTC.

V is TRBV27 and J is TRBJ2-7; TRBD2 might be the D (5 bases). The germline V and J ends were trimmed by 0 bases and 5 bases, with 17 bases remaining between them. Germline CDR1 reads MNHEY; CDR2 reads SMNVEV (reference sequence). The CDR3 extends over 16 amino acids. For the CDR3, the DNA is TGTGCCAGCAGTTTATCGTCTCCACCTGGGAGCCACGAGCAGTACTTC. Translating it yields CASSLSSPPGSHEQYF.

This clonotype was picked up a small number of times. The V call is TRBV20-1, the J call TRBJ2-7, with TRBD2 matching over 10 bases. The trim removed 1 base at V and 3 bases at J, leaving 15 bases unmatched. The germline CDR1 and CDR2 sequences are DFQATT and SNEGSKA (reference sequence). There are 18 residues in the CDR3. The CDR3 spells CSARVRLAGVVSHYEQYF. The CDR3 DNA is TGCAGTGCTAGAGTAAGGCTAGCGGGAGTTGTGAGTCACTACGAGCAGTACTTC.

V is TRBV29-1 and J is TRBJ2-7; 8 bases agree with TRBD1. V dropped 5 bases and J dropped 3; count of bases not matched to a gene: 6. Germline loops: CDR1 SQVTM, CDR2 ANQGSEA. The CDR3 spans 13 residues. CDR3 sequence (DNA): TGCAGCGTTTTCGGGACAGGATTCTACGAGCAGTACTTC. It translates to CSVFGTGFYEQYF.

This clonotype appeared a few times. CDR3 sequence reads: CATSDLPLAGEGDTQYF. CDR3 DNA sequence: TGTGCCACCAGTGATTTACCCCTAGCGGGAGAGGGAGATACGCAGTATTTT. The genes are TRBV24-1 and TRBJ2-3; 10 bases are a match to TRBD2. This CDR3 is built from 17 residues. Trimming removed 1 base from V and 5 bases from J; junction bases left unmatched: 8. The germline V gene has CDR1 KGHDR and CDR2 SFDVKD.

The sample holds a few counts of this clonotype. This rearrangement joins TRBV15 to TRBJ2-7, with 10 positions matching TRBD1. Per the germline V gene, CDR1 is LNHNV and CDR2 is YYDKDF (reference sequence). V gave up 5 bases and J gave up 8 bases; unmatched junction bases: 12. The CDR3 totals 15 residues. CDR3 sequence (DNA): TGTGCCACCAGCGAGAGGGGGACAGGGGTCTCTAAGCAGTACTTC. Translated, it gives CATSERGTGVSKQYF.

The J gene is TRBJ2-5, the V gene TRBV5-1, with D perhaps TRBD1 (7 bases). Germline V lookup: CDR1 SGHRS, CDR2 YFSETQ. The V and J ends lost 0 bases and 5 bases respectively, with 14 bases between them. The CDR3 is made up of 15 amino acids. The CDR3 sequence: CASSLGQGGGETQYF. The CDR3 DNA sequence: TGCGCCAGCAGCTTGGGACAGGGAGGAGGGGAGACCCAGTACTTC.

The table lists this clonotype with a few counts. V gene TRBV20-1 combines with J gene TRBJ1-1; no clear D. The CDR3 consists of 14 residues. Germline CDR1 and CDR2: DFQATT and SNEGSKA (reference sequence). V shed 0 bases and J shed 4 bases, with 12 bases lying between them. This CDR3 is CSARDLAGGTEAFF. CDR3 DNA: TGCAGTGCTAGAGATTTAGCCGGCGGCACTGAAGCTTTCTTT.

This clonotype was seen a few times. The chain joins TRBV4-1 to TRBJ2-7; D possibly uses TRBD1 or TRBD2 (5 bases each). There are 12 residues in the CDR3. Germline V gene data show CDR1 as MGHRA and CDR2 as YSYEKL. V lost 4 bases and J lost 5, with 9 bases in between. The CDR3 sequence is CASSPVGDEQYF. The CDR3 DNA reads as TGCGCCAGCAGCCCGGTGGGGGACGAGCAGTACTTC.

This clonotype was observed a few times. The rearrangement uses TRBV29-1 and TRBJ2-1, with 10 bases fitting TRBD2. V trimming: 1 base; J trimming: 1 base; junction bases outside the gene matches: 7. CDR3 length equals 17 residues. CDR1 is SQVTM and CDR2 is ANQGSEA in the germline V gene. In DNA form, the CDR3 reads TGCAGCGTTGAAGTAGCGGGAGGCTTTAGGTCCTACAATGAGCAGTTCTTC. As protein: CSVEVAGGFRSYNEQFF.

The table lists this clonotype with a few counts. CDR3 sequence (DNA): TGTGCCAGCAGCGAGGACAGGGTTGATCAGCCCCAGCATTTT. Translated: CASSEDRVDQPQHF. The chain combines TRBV2 with TRBJ1-5, with 8 bases fitting TRBD1. The V gene end was trimmed by 6 bases and the J gene end by 5 bases; junction bases not matched to a gene: 6. The CDR3 consists of 14 residues. Germline V gene data show CDR1 as SNHLY and CDR2 as FYNNEI.

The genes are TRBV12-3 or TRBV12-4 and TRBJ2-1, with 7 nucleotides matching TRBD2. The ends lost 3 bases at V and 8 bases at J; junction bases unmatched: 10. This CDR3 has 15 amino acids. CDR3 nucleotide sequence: TGTGCCAGCAGTTTGTGGCAGGCCAGCGGGGATGAGCAGTTCTTC. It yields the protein CASSLWQASGDEQFF.

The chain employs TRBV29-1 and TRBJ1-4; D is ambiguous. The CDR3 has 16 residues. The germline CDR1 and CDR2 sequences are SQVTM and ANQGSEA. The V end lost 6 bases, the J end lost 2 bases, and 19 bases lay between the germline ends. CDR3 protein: CSVRSKKDGTNEKLFF. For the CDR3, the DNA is TGCAGCGTCCGATCCAAAAAGGACGGTACTAATGAAAAACTGTTTTTT.

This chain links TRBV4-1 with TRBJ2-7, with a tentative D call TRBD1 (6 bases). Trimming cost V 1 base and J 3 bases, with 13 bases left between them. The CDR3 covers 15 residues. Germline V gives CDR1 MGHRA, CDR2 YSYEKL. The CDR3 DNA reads TGCGCCAGCAGCCAAGTTACCGGACAGATCTACGAGCAGTACTTC. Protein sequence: CASSQVTGQIYEQYF.

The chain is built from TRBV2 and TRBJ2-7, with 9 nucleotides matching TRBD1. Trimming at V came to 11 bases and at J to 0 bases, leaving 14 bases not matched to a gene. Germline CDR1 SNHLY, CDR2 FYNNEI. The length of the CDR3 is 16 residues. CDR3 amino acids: CAGVEPTTGGSYEQYF. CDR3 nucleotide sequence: TGTGCCGGAGTGGAGCCTACGACAGGGGGCTCCTACGAGCAGTACTTC.

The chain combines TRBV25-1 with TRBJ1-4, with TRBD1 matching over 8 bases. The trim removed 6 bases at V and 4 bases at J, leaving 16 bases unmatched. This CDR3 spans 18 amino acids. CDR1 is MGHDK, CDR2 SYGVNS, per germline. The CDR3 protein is CASRGADRGLRYNEKLFF. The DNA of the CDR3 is TGTGCCAGCAGGGGGGCTGACAGGGGATTGCGTTATAATGAAAAACTGTTTTTT.

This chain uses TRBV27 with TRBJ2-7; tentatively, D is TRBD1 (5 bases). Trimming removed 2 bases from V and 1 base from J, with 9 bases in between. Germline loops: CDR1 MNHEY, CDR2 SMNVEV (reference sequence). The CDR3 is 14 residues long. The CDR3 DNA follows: TGTGCCAGCAGTTTAGTGGCAGGGTCCTACGAGCAGTACTTC. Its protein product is CASSLVAGSYEQYF.

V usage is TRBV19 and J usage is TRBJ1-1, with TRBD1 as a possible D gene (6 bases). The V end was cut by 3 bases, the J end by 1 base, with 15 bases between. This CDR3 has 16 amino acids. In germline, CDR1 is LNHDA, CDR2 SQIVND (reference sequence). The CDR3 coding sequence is TGTGCCAGTAGTATGGACAGAGACCGCCCGAACACTGAAGCTTTCTTT. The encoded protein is CASSMDRDRPNTEAFF. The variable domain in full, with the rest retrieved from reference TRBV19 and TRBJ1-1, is DGGITQSPKYLFRKEGQNVTLSCEQNLNHDAMYWYRQDPGQGLRLIYYSQIVNDFQKGDIAEGYSVSREKKESFPLTVTSAQKNPTAFYLCASSMDRDRPNTEAFFGQGTRLTVV.

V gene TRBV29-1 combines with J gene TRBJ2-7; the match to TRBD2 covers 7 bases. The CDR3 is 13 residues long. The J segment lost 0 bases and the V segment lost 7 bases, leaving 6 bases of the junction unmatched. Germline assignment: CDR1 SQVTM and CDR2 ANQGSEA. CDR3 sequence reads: CSARGDTSYEQYF. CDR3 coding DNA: TGCAGCGCCCGGGGGGATACCTCCTACGAGCAGTACTTC.

The CDR3 DNA follows: TGTGCCAGCAGTGACAGAGCGGGGTACTCCACAGATACGCAGTATTTT. It codes for CASSDRAGYSTDTQYF. The rearrangement uses TRBV6-4 and TRBJ2-3; 7 nucleotides align to TRBD2. J gave up 2 bases and V 2 bases, and 7 bases lay outside the gene matches. CDR1 and CDR2 (germline): MRHNA, SNTAGT. This CDR3 is built from 16 residues.